This passage covers 15 T cell receptor beta chains from one sample sequenced in a study of cytomegalovirus exposure and HLA in healthy donors. The PCR made use of 60 Vbeta and 13 Jbeta primers. Clones were sequenced by immunoSEQ multiplex PCR, and TCRdb holds only the in-frame ones, with some missing. The sample carries 100,000 or so clones, 79% recorded once. Sequencing was carried out using PBMCs. The receptors come from a woman aged 40-49 years in good health and CMV-seronegative.

The chain is built from TRBV4-1 and TRBJ2-1; the match to TRBD2 covers 11 bases. J was trimmed by 4 bases and V by 4 bases; bases with no gene match: 9. Germline CDR1 is MGHRA and CDR2 is YSYEKL. This CDR3 comprises 17 residues. The CDR3 loop is CASSRKGASGGYNEQFF. CDR3 bases: TGCGCCAGCAGCCGAAAGGGGGCTAGCGGGGGGTACAATGAGCAGTTCTTC.

The chain joins TRBV4-3 to TRBJ1-5; TRBD1 agrees at 7 bases. V was pared by 0 bases and J by 5 bases, with 4 bases of the junction left unmatched. Germline V gene sequence: CDR1 LGHNA, CDR2 YSLEER. The CDR3 contains 15 residues. The CDR3 protein is CASSQDGDRDQPQHF. The DNA for the CDR3 is TGCGCCAGCAGCCAAGACGGTGACAGGGATCAGCCCCAGCATTTT.

This clone was seen more than once but under ten times. The V call is TRBV7-8, the J call TRBJ2-5; possible D gene TRBD1, 5 bases. The CDR3 is made up of 14 amino acids. V dropped 5 bases and J dropped 1 base, with 11 bases sitting between them. CDR1 and CDR2 from the germline V gene are SGHVS and FQNEAQ. The CDR3 DNA is TGTGCCAGCAGCACCTCTAGGGGCCAAGAGACCCAGTACTTC. Its translation: CASSTSRGQETQYF.

As for this clone: The sample carries other DNA sequences with the same CDR3. This chain joins TRBV9 and TRBJ1-1; D gene uncertain. V lost 2 bases and J lost 0, with 5 bases in between. Germline CDR1 is SGDLS and CDR2 is YYNGEE. The CDR3 is made up of 13 amino acids. This chain's CDR3 is CASSVTVNTEAFF. The CDR3 DNA reads TGTGCCAGCAGCGTTACGGTGAACACTGAAGCTTTCTTT.

This sequence joins TRBV10-1 and TRBJ1-5; D ambiguous. CDR1 is WNHNN, CDR2 SYGVQD, per germline (reference sequence). This CDR3 has 13 residues. The V gene lost 0 bases and the J gene lost 7 bases, with 7 bases spanning the gap. CDR3 sequence: CASSESPGQPQHF. The CDR3 bases are TGCGCCAGCAGTGAGTCTCCGGGGCAGCCCCAGCATTTT.

This clone was seen once. The chain links TRBV29-1 to TRBJ2-7; no reliable D call. The CDR3 runs 11 residues. Germline V gene data show CDR1 as SQVTM and CDR2 as ANQGSEA. The V gene lost 4 bases and the J gene lost 3 bases, with 7 bases spanning the gap. Here the CDR3 reads CSVVDHYEQYF. The CDR3, as DNA: TGCAGCGTTGTAGATCACTACGAGCAGTACTTC.

The rearrangement uses TRBV7-8 and TRBJ1-3, with D tentatively TRBD1 (6 bases). From germline, CDR1 is SGHVS and CDR2 FQNEAQ. V lost 6 bases and J lost 1, with 19 bases in between. The CDR3 has 17 amino acids. Here the CDR3 DNA reads TGTGCCAGCAGACTAACAGGGCCCGGGTCGTCTGGAAACACCATATATTTT. Translated: CASRLTGPGSSGNTIYF.

This chain links TRBV7-9 with TRBJ2-5, with 7 nucleotides matching TRBD2. Trimming took 1 base from V and 5 from J; bases not matched to a gene: 7. Germline-derived CDR1 and CDR2 are SEHNR and FQNEAQ (reference sequence). The CDR3 contains 15 residues. CDR3 sequence (DNA): TGTGCCAGCAGCTTAGAGGGGCTAGCGGCGGAGACCCAGTACTTC. This encodes CASSLEGLAAETQYF.

The chain joins TRBV6-5 to TRBJ2-1; 7 positions match TRBD1. J was trimmed by 0 bases and V by 6 bases; bases with no gene match: 5. The CDR3 is made up of 15 amino acids. Germline V gene lookup returns CDR1 MNHEY and CDR2 SVGAGI. The CDR3 region is CASSSRDSSYNEQFF. The CDR3, as DNA: TGTGCCAGCAGCAGCCGGGACAGCTCCTACAATGAGCAGTTCTTC.

The chain links TRBV11-2 to TRBJ1-1; no firm D call. The V gene's germline CDR1 is SGHAT and CDR2 FQNNGV. V lost 4 bases, J lost 3 bases, and 9 bases lay in between. CDR3 size: 13 residues. CDR3 residues: CASSSGWDTEAFF. Here the CDR3 DNA reads TGTGCCAGCAGCTCGGGTTGGGACACTGAAGCTTTCTTT.

The CDR3 region has the DNA TGTGCCAGCAGCCCTCCATGGCAGGGGCCCGAGCAGTACTTC. Translating gives CASSPPWQGPEQYF. The chain employs TRBV28 and TRBJ2-7; a possible D gene is TRBD1 (6 bases). The germline CDR1 and CDR2 sequences are MDHEN and SYDVKM. The V end lost 6 bases, the J end lost 6 bases, and 18 bases lay between the germline ends. The CDR3 totals 14 residues.

This clone was picked up a small number of times. The chain recombines TRBV19 with TRBJ2-3; 8 nucleotides match TRBD2. CDR3 size: 15 residues. Trimming at V came to 7 bases and at J to 8 bases, leaving 14 bases not matched to a gene. The V gene's germline CDR1 is LNHDA and CDR2 SQIVND (reference sequence). CDR3 region: CASIPGGEGSATQYF. The CDR3 DNA reads as TGTGCCAGTATCCCCGGGGGGGAAGGCAGTGCTACGCAGTATTTT.

A few counts support this clone. This sequence joins TRBV7-9 and TRBJ1-1, with D uncertain. V lost 1 base to trimming and J lost 2 bases, with 8 bases between them. This CDR3 is 14 amino acids long. Germline V gives CDR1 SEHNR, CDR2 FQNEAQ (reference sequence). The CDR3 loop is CASSLEIYNTEAFF. DNA of the CDR3: TGTGCCAGCAGCTTAGAGATCTATAACACTGAAGCTTTCTTT.

The V gene is TRBV27, the J gene TRBJ2-1, with D perhaps TRBD1 (6 bases). CDR1 and CDR2 (germline): MNHEY, SMNVEV (reference sequence). This CDR3 is 15 amino acids long. Trimming removed 2 bases at V and 3 bases at J, with 11 bases between. This CDR3 is CASSLSLGGYNEQFF. For the CDR3, the DNA is TGTGCCAGCAGTTTAAGCCTAGGGGGCTACAATGAGCAGTTCTTC.

This clone was observed a few times. This chain uses TRBV7-2 with TRBJ1-6; tentatively, D is TRBD1 (6 bases). The germline V gene encodes CDR1 SGHTA and CDR2 FQGNSA. Trimming took off 1 base at V and 7 bases at J, with 8 bases between the two ends. The CDR3 loop spans 14 amino acids. This CDR3 is CASSLEQGNSPLHF. The CDR3 bases are TGTGCCAGCAGCTTAGAACAGGGCAATTCACCCCTCCACTTT.